A single sample gave rise to the 31 T cell receptor beta chains below, sequenced in a study of T cells after yellow fever vaccination. In TCRdb, the 5' RACE reads were re-called with MiXCR into one record per CDR3 protein. Of roughly 63,000 distinct CDR3 sequences in the sample, 7.4% were seen once. The sequencing used CD8+ T cells sorted from PBMCs, collected 15 days after the yellow fever booster vaccination. All receptors derive from a man between 25 and 39 years old who received the YFV17D yellow fever vaccine.

At least ten counts were recorded for this clonotype. V usage is TRBV4-3 and J usage is TRBJ1-1; 9 bases match TRBD1. This CDR3 has 16 residues. The V and J ends lost 1 base and 4 bases, in that order; junction bases with no gene match: 7. Germline values: CDR1 LGHNA, CDR2 YSLEER. The CDR3 protein is CASSQGDRVPSTEAFF. The CDR3 DNA follows: TGCGCCAGCAGCCAAGGGGACAGGGTCCCCAGCACTGAAGCTTTCTTT.

In its sample, this clonotype was seen many times. The gene calls are TRBV14 and TRBJ2-1; 13 bases are a match to TRBD2. Germline CDR1 and CDR2: SGHDN and FVKESK. The junction had 7 bases not matched to a gene; V was cut back by 4 bases and J by 10 bases. This CDR3 contains 15 residues. The CDR3, as DNA: TGTGCCAGCAGCCCCCGACTAGCGGGAGGCCCAGAGCAGTTCTTC. Translating it yields CASSPRLAGGPEQFF. Together with reference TRBV14 and TRBJ2-1, the CDR3 gives the full variable domain: EAGVTQFPSHSVIEKGQTVTLRCDPISGHDNLYWYRRVMGKEIKFLLHFVKESKQDESGMPNNRFLAERTGGTYSTLKVQPAELEDSGVYFCASSPRLAGGPEQFFGPGTRLTVL.

This clonotype occurred a few times. The V and J genes are TRBV6-1 and TRBJ2-1; 15 nucleotides agree with TRBD2. Germline trimming cut 3 bases from V and 5 bases from J; bases unmatched to any gene: 2. Germline V gene lookup returns CDR1 MNHNS and CDR2 SASEGT. The CDR3 is 16 amino acids. The CDR3 bases are TGTGCCAGCAGTGAGGGACTAGCGGGAGGTAACAATGAGCAGTTCTTC. Translated, it gives CASSEGLAGGNNEQFF.

In this sample, this clonotype turned up many times. The rearrangement joins TRBV20-1 to TRBJ2-1, with 13 bases lining up with TRBD2. This CDR3 is built from 15 residues. V was clipped by 0 bases and J by 10 bases; unmatched bases: 6. Germline-derived CDR1 and CDR2 are DFQATT and SNEGSKA (reference sequence). The DNA of the CDR3 is TGCAGTGCTAGAGATCCGACTAGCGGGAGGATAGAGCAGTTCTTC. Translated: CSARDPTSGRIEQFF.

This clonotype was seen many times. The J gene is TRBJ2-1, the V gene TRBV20-1; D call uncertain. This CDR3 is 13 amino acids long. V lost 6 bases and J 10 bases, leaving 19 bases between the germline ends. The germline CDR1 and CDR2 sequences are DFQATT and SNEGSKA (reference sequence). The CDR3 bases are TGCAGTGCCGTCGGCCCCTACCGTTTCGAGCAGTTCTTC. Its protein product is CSAVGPYRFEQFF.

This clonotype is termed medium-sized. The rearrangement joins TRBV27 to TRBJ2-2; 10 positions agree with TRBD1. In germline, CDR1 is MNHEY, CDR2 SMNVEV (reference sequence). V lost 0 bases and J lost 6; bases outside the gene matches: 13. This CDR3 region has 19 residues. CDR3 sequence reads: CASSLSSYPGQGTAGELFF. The CDR3, as DNA: TGTGCCAGCAGTTTATCCTCTTATCCGGGACAGGGGACCGCCGGGGAGCTGTTTTTT.

This clonotype occurred many times. The CDR3 is CASSYSGGLETQYF. CDR3 DNA sequence: TGTGCCAGCAGTTACTCGGGAGGGCTCGAGACCCAGTACTTC. The V and J genes are TRBV6-5 and TRBJ2-5; TRBD2 matches 7 bases. This CDR3 is built from 14 residues. The J segment lost 5 bases and the V segment lost 0 bases, leaving 3 bases of the junction unmatched. From germline, CDR1 is MNHEY and CDR2 SVGAGI.

This clonotype came up many times. This rearrangement joins TRBV20-1 to TRBJ1-1; D is possibly TRBD1 (6 bases). The CDR3 covers 14 residues. With 3 bases removed from V and 4 bases from J, the gap between germline ends came to 15 bases. Per the germline V gene, CDR1 is DFQATT and CDR2 is SNEGSKA (reference sequence). The CDR3 loop is CSASRDTLGTEAFF. The CDR3 region has the DNA TGCAGTGCTAGCCGGGACACCCTTGGCACTGAAGCTTTCTTT.

This clonotype was recorded at least ten times. The rearrangement uses TRBV7-2 and TRBJ1-1; D not certain. The CDR3 has 11 residues. V was shortened by 4 bases and J by 7 bases, with 7 bases between the two germline ends. CDR1 is SGHTA and CDR2 is FQGNSA in the germline V gene. DNA of the CDR3: TGTGCCAGCAGCTCTAATCTTGAAGCTTTCTTT. It yields the protein CASSSNLEAFF. Drawing the rest from reference TRBV7-2 and TRBJ1-1, the complete variable domain is GAGVSQSPSNKVTEKGKDVELRCDPISGHTALYWYRQSLGQGLEFLIYFQGNSAPDKSGLPSDRFSAERTGGSVSTLTIQRTQQEDSAVYLCASSSNLEAFFGQGTRLTVV.

There are many counts of this clonotype. The CDR3 region is CASSKAGLAGSRNEQFF. DNA for the CDR3: TGTGCCAGCAGCAAAGCAGGTCTAGCGGGGAGCCGCAATGAGCAGTTCTTC. The chain links TRBV21-1 to TRBJ2-1; the table assigns TRBD2, which was not confirmed against the DNA. TRBV21-1 represents a pseudogene. The CDR3 consists of 17 residues.

This clonotype has ten or more counts. The chain combines TRBV7-6 with TRBJ2-3; perhaps TRBD1 as D (6 bases). V was shortened by 4 bases and J by 2 bases, with 16 bases between the two germline ends. Looked up from germline, CDR1 is SGHVS and CDR2 is FNYEAQ. This CDR3 has 16 residues. CDR3: CASSSAGEPPTDTQYF. CDR3 DNA: TGTGCCAGCAGCTCAGCAGGGGAACCGCCCACAGATACGCAGTATTTT.

This clonotype has ten or more counts. This chain joins TRBV6-5 and TRBJ2-7; D may be TRBD2 (6 bases). CDR3 length: 13 amino acids. CDR1 MNHEY and CDR2 SVGAGI come from the germline V gene. V lost 6 bases to trimming and J lost 0 bases, with 9 bases between them. CDR3 sequence: CASSGGSSYEQYF. DNA of the CDR3: TGTGCCAGCAGCGGAGGGAGCTCCTACGAGCAGTACTTC.

This clonotype has a count of ten or more. The rearrangement links TRBV15 to TRBJ2-2, with D possibly TRBD2 on 6 matching bases. The CDR3 loop spans 15 amino acids. Germline lookup yields CDR1 LNHNV and CDR2 YYDKDF (reference sequence). Trimming left V 3 bases short and J 3 bases short, with 11 bases between. In DNA form, the CDR3 reads TGTGCCACCAGCAGCTATCGGGAGTACACCGGGGAGCTGTTTTTT. It yields the protein CATSSYREYTGELFF. Full variable domain (remainder filled in from reference TRBV15 and TRBJ2-2): DAMVIQNPRYQVTQFGKPVTLSCSQTLNHNVMYWYQQKSSQAPKLLFHYYDKDFNNEADTPDNFQSRRPNTSFCFLDIRSPGLGDTAMYLCATSSYREYTGELFFGEGSRLTVL.

Comments on this clonotype: A much larger clonotype is one base distant, so this may be a read error. The chain couples TRBV14 to TRBJ1-3; no firm D call. The V and J ends lost 1 base and 7 bases respectively, with 8 bases between them. The CDR3 contains 13 residues. Germline CDR1 is SGHDN and CDR2 is FVKESK. DNA of the CDR3: TGTGCCAGCAGCCAAGCTTGGGATAACACCATATATTTT. This encodes CASSQAWDNTIYF.

This clonotype has just a few counts. The CDR3 nucleotides read TGTGCCAGCAGTTTCAGTCCGGGCGGTGGCTACACCTTC. Residues: CASSFSPGGGYTF. The chain uses TRBV12-3 or TRBV12-4 and TRBJ1-2; D unresolved. The CDR3 sequence is 13 residues long. The germline V and J ends were trimmed by 3 bases and 7 bases, with 12 bases remaining between them.

The chain uses TRBV7-2 and TRBJ2-1, with 12 bases that match TRBD2. This CDR3 comprises 15 residues. Trimming cost V 6 bases and J 6 bases; bases outside gene matches: 6. The germline CDR1 and CDR2 sequences are SGHTA and FQGNSA. The CDR3 DNA reads TGTGCCAGCAGTCCGACTAGCGGGAGTGTCAATGAGCAGTTCTTC. Translation: CASSPTSGSVNEQFF.

Remarks on this clonotype: A read error is possible here, since a much larger clone lies one base away. The rearrangement links TRBV14 to TRBJ2-2; D is undetermined. The CDR3 is made up of 13 amino acids. CDR1 and CDR2 (germline): SGHDN, FVKESK. CDR3 residues: CASGQANTGELFF. DNA of the CDR3: TGTGCCAGCGGCCAAGCGAACACCGGGGAGCTGTTTTTT.

Ten or more counts support this clonotype. The chain recombines TRBV7-8 with TRBJ2-1, with D perhaps matching TRBD1 (7 bases). From germline, CDR1 is SGHVS and CDR2 FQNEAQ. Trimming stripped 3 bases from V and 7 bases from J, with 13 bases between. The CDR3 runs to 14 residues. Here the CDR3 reads CASSFGGTDNEQFF. CDR3 sequence (DNA): TGTGCCAGCAGCTTTGGGGGGACAGATAATGAGCAGTTCTTC.

The table lists this clonotype with many counts. The chain combines TRBV3-1 with TRBJ2-1; 10 bases match TRBD2. This CDR3 has 20 amino acids. J was trimmed by 3 bases and V by 1 base; bases with no gene match: 15. Germline CDR1 is LGHDT and CDR2 is YNNKEL (reference sequence). DNA for the CDR3: TGTGCCAGCAGCCAAGGGTCGAAAATAGCGGGAGGTAGACTCTACAATGAGCAGTTCTTC. It codes for CASSQGSKIAGGRLYNEQFF.

Ten or more counts support this clonotype. This chain links TRBV20-1 with TRBJ2-7, with D unresolved. The ends were cut back, 0 bases at V and 2 bases at J, with 5 bases in the middle. The CDR3 is made up of 12 amino acids. Germline CDR1 reads DFQATT; CDR2 reads SNEGSKA (reference sequence). The CDR3: CSARDRAYEQYF. Here the CDR3 DNA reads TGCAGTGCTAGAGACCGTGCCTACGAGCAGTACTTC.

This clonotype was counted ten times or more. The chain recombines TRBV7-6 with TRBJ2-7; 7 nucleotides align to TRBD2. The V segment lost 5 bases and the J segment 3 bases; nucleotides outside the gene matches: 7. CDR1 and CDR2 from the germline V gene are SGHVS and FNYEAQ. There are 14 residues in the CDR3. CDR3 region: CASSPERGDYEQYF. The CDR3 region has the DNA TGTGCCAGCAGCCCGGAGCGGGGCGACTACGAGCAGTACTTC.

This clonotype was recorded many times. This chain uses TRBV6-2 or TRBV6-3 with TRBJ1-5, with 8 nucleotides matching TRBD1. The germline V gene encodes CDR1 MNHEY and CDR2 SVGEGT. The V segment lost 3 bases and the J segment 6 bases; nucleotides outside the gene matches: 4. The CDR3 extends over 14 amino acids. Written as DNA, the CDR3 is TGTGCCAGCAGTTATGGGACAGGTCTTCAGCCCCAGCATTTT. Protein sequence: CASSYGTGLQPQHF.

There are many counts of this clonotype. The rearrangement links TRBV10-2 to TRBJ2-3; 8 nucleotides match TRBD2. The CDR3 contains 13 residues. The germline V gene has CDR1 WSHSY and CDR2 SAAADI. The junction had 2 bases not matched to a gene; V was cut back by 6 bases and J by 3 bases. CDR3 sequence: CASRSGRTDTQYF. The CDR3 DNA reads TGCGCCAGCAGGAGCGGGAGAACAGATACGCAGTATTTT.

This clonotype was counted ten times or more. The genes are TRBV30 and TRBJ2-1; 7 nucleotides match TRBD2. The V gene end was trimmed by 3 bases and the J gene end by 10 bases; junction bases not matched to a gene: 6. CDR1 and CDR2 from the germline V gene are GTSNPN and SVGIG (reference sequence). This CDR3 is built from 12 residues. CDR3 coding DNA: TGTGCCTGGAGGGGGAGGGCCATGGAGCAGTTCTTC. Its translation is CAWRGRAMEQFF.

At least ten counts were recorded for this clonotype. The chain couples TRBV11-2 to TRBJ2-3, with TRBD2 identical over 12 bases. Per the germline V gene, CDR1 is SGHAT and CDR2 is FQNNGV. The CDR3 totals 18 residues. The V gene end was trimmed by 3 bases and the J gene end by 4 bases; junction bases not matched to a gene: 11. The CDR3 is CASSFTLTSGSQSDTQYF. CDR3 bases: TGTGCCAGCAGCTTCACTTTGACTAGCGGGAGTCAGTCAGATACGCAGTATTTT.

At least ten counts were recorded for this clonotype. The chain has TRBV27 and TRBJ2-7; no clear D. Trimming removed 3 bases from V and 5 bases from J, with 20 bases in between. This CDR3 has 16 residues. Germline values: CDR1 MNHEY, CDR2 SMNVEV (reference sequence). The CDR3: CASSFLAVARPNEQYF. The CDR3 DNA reads as TGTGCCAGCAGTTTCCTCGCGGTAGCCAGGCCCAACGAGCAGTACTTC.

This clonotype was recorded at least ten times. The chain joins TRBV7-9 to TRBJ2-1; D gene uncertain. Between the trimmed V and J ends, which lost 5 bases and 4 bases, there was a span of 12 bases. Looked up from germline, CDR1 is SEHNR and CDR2 is FQNEAQ (reference sequence). CDR3 length equals 14 residues. The CDR3 loop reads CASSQDVSYNEQFF. CDR3 DNA: TGTGCCAGCAGCCAGGACGTTTCTTACAATGAGCAGTTCTTC.

This clonotype was seen ten or more times. This CDR3 is CASSESVGPYNEQFF. CDR3 nucleotides: TGCGCCAGCAGTGAGTCGGTAGGTCCCTACAATGAGCAGTTCTTC. The chain employs TRBV10-1 and TRBJ2-1; D gene ambiguous. The germline V gene has CDR1 WNHNN and CDR2 SYGVQD (reference sequence). The CDR3 runs 15 residues. Trimming removed 0 bases at V and 2 bases at J, with 8 bases between.

This clonotype was picked up many times. CDR3 bases: TGCAGTGCCCGGGTCGGACTAGCGGGAGGGGATGAGCAGTTCTTC. It is translated as CSARVGLAGGDEQFF. The chain joins TRBV20-1 to TRBJ2-1; 15 bases line up with TRBD2. The V gene end was trimmed by 6 bases and the J gene end by 8 bases; junction bases not matched to a gene: 8. In germline, CDR1 is DFQATT, CDR2 SNEGSKA (reference sequence). The CDR3 extends over 15 amino acids.

In the case of this clonotype: This may come from a read error, since a much larger clone is one base off. The chain couples TRBV7-2 to TRBJ2-4; 7 nucleotides agree with TRBD1. Germline V gives CDR1 SGHTA, CDR2 FQGNSA. The CDR3 runs 17 residues. CDR3 bases: TGTGCCAGCAGCTCCACCCGCTGGGACAGAGCCAATAACATTCAGTACTTC. Translated, it gives CASSSTRWDRANNIQYF.

This clonotype appeared many times. This chain connects TRBV19 to TRBJ2-7; D is uncertain. CDR3 length: 13 amino acids. Germline V gene lookup returns CDR1 LNHDA and CDR2 SQIVND (reference sequence). V was clipped by 4 bases and J by 3 bases, with 10 bases between them. CDR3 sequence reads: CASSNTGGYEQYF. CDR3 coding DNA: TGTGCCAGTAGTAATACGGGTGGCTACGAGCAGTACTTC.